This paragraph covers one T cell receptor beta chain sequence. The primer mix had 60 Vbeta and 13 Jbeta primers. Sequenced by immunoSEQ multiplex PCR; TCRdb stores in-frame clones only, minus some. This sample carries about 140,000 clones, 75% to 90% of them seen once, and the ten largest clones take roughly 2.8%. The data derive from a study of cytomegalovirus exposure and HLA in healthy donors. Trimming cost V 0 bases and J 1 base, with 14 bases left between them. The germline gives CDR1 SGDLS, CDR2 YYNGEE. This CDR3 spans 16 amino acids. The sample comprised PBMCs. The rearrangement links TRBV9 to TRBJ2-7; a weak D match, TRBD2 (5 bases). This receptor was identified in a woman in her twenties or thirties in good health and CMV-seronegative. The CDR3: CASSVDVGAGSYEQYF. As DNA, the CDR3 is TGTGCCAGCAGCGTAGATGTGGGAGCCGGATCCTACGAGCAGTACTTC.